The rows below give T cell receptor beta chains drawn from one sample of a study of cytomegalovirus exposure and HLA in healthy donors. Assay used: immunoSEQ multiplex PCR; TCRdb lists only in-frame clones, some missing. In total, the table holds over 100,000 clones. The source material was PBMCs. These receptors were taken from a woman between 40 and 55 years old in good health and CMV-seropositive. Each CDR3 is given with its conserved first and last residue. A D gene is named only where the DNA matches it firmly.

v_call	d_call	j_call	cdr3_aa	cdr3_nt
TRBV4-1	.	TRBJ1-2	CASSTGQLANYGYTF	TGCGCCAGCAGCACGGGACAATTAGCTAACTATGGCTACACCTTC
TRBV19	TRBD1	TRBJ1-5	CASSIKTPGGNQPQHF	TGTGCCAGTAGTATAAAAACTCCAGGGGGCAACCAGCCCCAGCATTTT
TRBV10-3	TRBD1	TRBJ1-4	CAISELPGDRGGEKLFF	TGTGCCATCAGTGAGCTCCCGGGAGACAGGGGCGGGGAAAAACTGTTTTTT
TRBV5-1	.	TRBJ2-1	CASSFPGNEQFF	TGCGCCAGCAGCTTCCCAGGGAATGAGCAGTTCTTC
TRBV20-1	.	TRBJ2-7	CSATAYEQYF	TGCAGTGCCACAGCCTACGAGCAGTACTTC
TRBV5-1	TRBD2	TRBJ2-3	CATGTNSDTQYF	TGCGCCACTGGGACTAACTCGGATACGCAGTATTTT
TRBV7-9	TRBD2	TRBJ2-5	CASSPGGSETQYF	TGTGCCAGCAGCCCGGGGGGGTCAGAGACCCAGTACTTC
TRBV5-4	.	TRBJ1-3	CASSHYGGARGNTIYF	TGTGCCAGCAGCCACTATGGAGGGGCGCGAGGAAACACCATATATTTT
TRBV5-1	.	TRBJ1-2	CASSSTGTSYGYTF	TGCGCCAGCAGCTCCACCGGGACATCGTATGGCTACACCTTC
TRBV23-1	.	TRBJ1-4	CASSQGGRVGEKLFF	TGCGCCAGCAGTCAGGGTGGCAGGGTAGGGGAAAAACTGTTTTTT
TRBV2	TRBD1	TRBJ1-5	CASSGRLTGAPGEPQHF	TGTGCCAGCAGTGGAAGGTTGACAGGGGCCCCGGGAGAGCCCCAGCATTTT
TRBV2	.	TRBJ1-5	CASSENSLSNQPQHF	TGTGCCAGCAGTGAAAATTCACTTAGCAATCAGCCCCAGCATTTT
TRBV28	.	TRBJ2-1	CASSSLRGDRNNEQFF	TGTGCCAGCAGTTCGTTACGGGGGGACAGGAACAATGAGCAGTTCTTC
TRBV5-1	.	TRBJ1-2	CASSSQSGSYGYTF	TGCGCCAGCAGTTCTCAAAGCGGGTCCTATGGCTACACCTTC
TRBV5-1	TRBD2	TRBJ2-1	CASSLGGGVNNEQFF	TGCGCCAGCAGCTTGGGCGGGGGTGTCAACAATGAGCAGTTCTTC
TRBV5-4	.	TRBJ2-5	CASSLHGEETQYF	TGTGCCAGCAGCTTGCACGGGGAAGAGACCCAGTACTTC
TRBV11-2	TRBD2	TRBJ2-3	CASSYRTSGHTDTQYF	TGTGCCAGCAGCTATAGGACTAGCGGTCACACAGATACGCAGTATTTT
TRBV21-1	.	TRBJ2-5	CASSKDRTSLVTYQETQYF	TGTGCCAGCAGCAAAGATAGGACTAGTTTGGTCACGTACCAAGAGACCCAGTACTTC
TRBV5-1	TRBD1	TRBJ2-3	CASSRDSRTDTQYF	TGCGCCAGCAGCCGGGACAGTCGCACAGATACGCAGTATTTT
TRBV6-6	TRBD2	TRBJ2-7	CASTHSGSMPYEQYF	TGTGCCAGCACACATAGCGGGTCCATGCCCTACGAGCAGTACTTC
TRBV27	.	TRBJ2-6	CASSLVGAKAGANVLTF	TGTGCCAGCAGTTTAGTAGGGGCTAAAGCTGGGGCCAACGTCCTGACTTTC
TRBV7-9	TRBD1	TRBJ2-1	CASRQGHNEQFF	TGTGCCAGCAGACAGGGGCACAATGAGCAGTTCTTC
TRBV28	TRBD1	TRBJ2-3	CASSLSGTGFGDTQYF	TGTGCCAGCAGTTTATCCGGGACAGGGTTTGGAGATACGCAGTATTTT
TRBV6-1	.	TRBJ2-2	CASRGTGPGELFF	TGTGCCAGCAGAGGAACAGGGCCCGGGGAGCTGTTTTTT
TRBV28	TRBD1	TRBJ2-7	CASSFTGASREQYF	TGTGCCAGCAGTTTTACAGGGGCCTCGCGTGAGCAGTACTTC
TRBV28	.	TRBJ1-2	CASYSSPNYGYTF	TGTGCCAGCTATTCCTCCCCTAACTATGGCTACACCTTC
TRBV5-6	.	TRBJ1-1	CASSLGLLTEAFF	TGTGCCAGCAGCTTGGGACTTCTCACTGAAGCTTTCTTT
TRBV7-8	.	TRBJ1-1	CASSLGQNTEAFF	TGTGCCAGCAGCTTAGGACAGAACACTGAAGCTTTCTTT
TRBV28	TRBD1	TRBJ1-1	CAWGQPSMNTEAFF	TGTGCCTGGGGACAGCCTTCTATGAACACTGAAGCTTTCTTT
TRBV7-3	.	TRBJ2-1	CASSLQLDGEQFF	TGTGCCAGCAGCTTACAACTAGACGGTGAGCAGTTCTTC
TRBV30	.	TRBJ1-3	CAWSVRGGTGSGNTIYF	TGTGCCTGGAGTGTACGGGGGGGGACGGGCTCTGGAAACACCATATATTTT
TRBV2	TRBD1	TRBJ2-7	CASSPGDRVSYEQYF	TGTGCCAGCAGCCCGGGGGACAGGGTCTCCTACGAGCAGTACTTC
TRBV2	TRBD1	TRBJ1-2	CASSEEGTVNYGYTF	TGTGCCAGCAGTGAAGAAGGGACAGTGAACTATGGCTACACCTTC
TRBV30	TRBD1	TRBJ1-4	CASRDRGYEKLFF	TGTGCCTCCCGGGACAGGGGATATGAAAAACTGTTTTTT
TRBV6-1	TRBD1	TRBJ2-7	CASTLGQGRYEQYF	TGTGCCAGCACTTTAGGACAGGGCCGGTACGAGCAGTACTTC
TRBV7-2	TRBD1	TRBJ2-2	CASSRDRSNTGELFF	TGTGCCAGCAGCAGGGACAGGTCGAACACCGGGGAGCTGTTTTTT
TRBV19	.	TRBJ1-5	CASSISGNQPQHF	TGTGCCAGTAGTATATCAGGGAATCAGCCCCAGCATTTT
TRBV27	TRBD1	TRBJ1-2	CASSRQGTNYGYTF	TGTGCCAGCAGCCGACAGGGGACAAACTATGGCTACACCTTC
TRBV27	TRBD1	TRBJ1-5	CASSLTGDQPQHF	TGTGCCAGCAGTTTAACAGGGGATCAGCCCCAGCATTTT
TRBV7-8	TRBD1	TRBJ1-2	CASSTAGQTNYGYTF	TGTGCCAGCAGCACCGCGGGACAGACTAACTATGGCTACACCTTC
TRBV10-2	.	TRBJ2-7	CASREGAHEQYF	TGCGCCAGCAGAGAGGGAGCCCACGAGCAGTACTTC
TRBV9	TRBD2	TRBJ2-1	CASSPLAGVHNEQFF	TGTGCCAGCAGCCCCCTAGCGGGAGTTCACAATGAGCAGTTCTTC